This T cell receptor (beta chain) was sequenced during a study of chronic HIV infection and antiretroviral therapy (dated by TCRdb to about 2015). A remark on this clonotype: Its specific antigen is unknown. Base qualities are missing; no much larger clone stands one base away.

The library was prepared using 5' RACE. This sample was sequenced with an Illumina MiSeq. Through fastp at Q25 and MiXCR, TCRdb rebuilt clones from the public reads, retaining in-frame beta chains. A single entry per CDR3 protein holds the most common genes and DNA from its merged rows. The sample has 45,000 to 55,000 distinct CDR3 sequences on record, about a fifth of them singletons. The ten largest clones capture 2.8% of the sample. The germline V gene (reference sequence) yields SGHKS for CDR1 and YYEKEE for CDR2. V loses 6 bases, J loses 0 bases, and the germline ends lie 16 bases apart. From the cysteine up to the phenylalanine, the CDR3 has a length of 15 residues. The only DNA kept is the CDR3, 45 bases in frame from the first base.

The sequence joins TRBV5-5 to TRBJ2-7, and the D gene may be TRBD2, 7 bases matching. This TCR came from an adult who had HIV and had not received antiretroviral therapy, or was an uninfected healthy control (not recorded which). Sample: peripheral blood. The CDR3 loop reads CASKGGAGISYEQYF. The nucleotide sequence reads as follows: TGTGCCAGCAAGGGGGGGGCAGGGATCTCCTACGAGCAGTACTTC.